What follows are 19 T cell receptor beta chains derived from one specimen sequenced in a study of shared clonotypes between healthy human individuals (dated by TCRdb to about 2020). CD8 naive samples were CD45RO-negative cells positively selected for CCR7, giving a CD45RA+CCR7+ population that excluded TemRA cells. Library preparation used the immunoSEQ multiplex PCR assay. TCRdb carries this immuneACCESS record with in-frame sequences only. Its versions omit some clonotypes, under half of them owing to an unresolved V gene in the studies checked, with the rest unexplained. Here the sample has roughly 890,000 clones; 85% to 95% occur a single time. In total, the top ten clones hold about 24% of the sample. What was sequenced was naive CD8+ T cells sorted from blood. What this sample's cell subset or site label stands for: CD45RA+CCR7+. All receptors come from a man younger than 45 in good health.

The V call is TRBV19, the J call TRBJ2-1; tentative D call: TRBD2 (6 bases). Trimming removed 7 bases from V and 1 base from J, with 11 bases in between. Germline loops: CDR1 LNHDA, CDR2 SQIVND (reference sequence). CDR3 length equals 14 residues. The CDR3 spells CASTLAPSYNEQFF. The CDR3 coding sequence is TGTGCCAGTACACTAGCTCCTTCCTACAATGAGCAGTTCTTC. Full variable domain (outside the CDR3, taken from reference TRBV19 and TRBJ2-1): DGGITQSPKYLFRKEGQNVTLSCEQNLNHDAMYWYRQDPGQGLRLIYYSQIVNDFQKGDIAEGYSVSREKKESFPLTVTSAQKNPTAFYLCASTLAPSYNEQFFGPGTRLTVL.

The chain employs TRBV14 and TRBJ2-5; D possibly corresponds to TRBD2 (6 bases). Trimming stripped 0 bases from V and 1 base from J, with 12 bases between. The CDR3 extends over 16 amino acids. Germline V gene data show CDR1 as SGHDN and CDR2 as FVKESK. The CDR3 bases are TGTGCCAGCAGCCAAGAGGGTAGCGGTCCCCAAGAGACCCAGTACTTC. Residues: CASSQEGSGPQETQYF.

The chain is built from TRBV11-2 and TRBJ1-1; no reliable D call. The CDR3 runs 17 residues. Trimming removed 1 base at V and 0 bases at J, with 15 bases between. CDR1 is SGHAT, CDR2 FQNNGV, per germline. This CDR3 reads CASSLGYTETMNTEAFF. The CDR3, as DNA: TGTGCCAGCAGCTTAGGCTATACAGAAACAATGAACACTGAAGCTTTCTTT.

The gene calls are TRBV4-1 and TRBJ1-1; no clear D gene. The CDR3 has 15 residues. Germline-derived CDR1 and CDR2 are MGHRA and YSYEKL. The germline V and J ends were trimmed by 0 bases and 0 bases, with 8 bases remaining between them. The CDR3 reads CASSQDRGMNTEAFF. The CDR3, as DNA: TGCGCCAGCAGCCAAGATCGCGGGATGAACACTGAAGCTTTCTTT.

Turning to this clone: This same CDR3 is encoded by further DNA sequences in the sample. The rearrangement joins TRBV11-2 to TRBJ2-3; D unresolved. Per germline, CDR1 SGHAT and CDR2 FQNNGV. There are 12 residues in the CDR3. V was cut by 2 bases and J by 6 bases, with 6 bases left in between. The CDR3 spells CASSLLPDTQYF. CDR3 coding DNA: TGTGCCAGCAGCTTATTACCCGATACGCAGTATTTT.

The chain links TRBV7-9 to TRBJ2-3, with 10 bases lining up with TRBD2. CDR3 length: 17 amino acids. The germline V gene has CDR1 SEHNR and CDR2 FQNEAQ (reference sequence). The V segment lost 1 base and the J segment 5 bases; nucleotides outside the gene matches: 9. In nucleotides, the CDR3 is TGTGCCAGCAGCTTAGTCGGGGGGACTAGCGCCGGAGATACGCAGTATTTT. Residues: CASSLVGGTSAGDTQYF.

This chain uses TRBV15 with TRBJ2-7; TRBD1 aligns across 8 bases. Trimming cost V 4 bases and J 4 bases; bases outside gene matches: 15. CDR1 is LNHNV and CDR2 is YYDKDF in the germline V gene (reference sequence). The CDR3 totals 17 residues. Here the CDR3 reads CATSTVLGDRRSYEQYF. CDR3 DNA sequence: TGTGCCACCAGCACCGTACTGGGGGACAGGCGCAGTTACGAGCAGTACTTC. The complete variable domain, with remaining parts taken from reference TRBV15 and TRBJ2-7, reads DAMVIQNPRYQVTQFGKPVTLSCSQTLNHNVMYWYQQKSSQAPKLLFHYYDKDFNNEADTPDNFQSRRPNTSFCFLDIRSPGLGDTAMYLCATSTVLGDRRSYEQYFGPGTRLTVT.

The chain recombines TRBV7-9 with TRBJ2-7; D perhaps matches TRBD1 (5 bases). The CDR3 is 13 amino acids. V shed 6 bases and J shed 5 bases, with 14 bases lying between them. Germline CDR1 and CDR2: SEHNR and FQNEAQ (reference sequence). The CDR3 sequence: CASRTSGFNEQYF. CDR3 sequence (DNA): TGTGCCAGCAGGACATCAGGGTTCAACGAGCAGTACTTC.

In this sample, this clone turned up once. The J gene is TRBJ2-7, the V gene TRBV14; D gene unclear. The CDR3 contains 13 residues. The V end was cut by 2 bases, the J end by 4 bases, with 9 bases between. Germline lookup yields CDR1 SGHDN and CDR2 FVKESK. In DNA, the CDR3 is TGTGCCAGCAGCCAATTACACAGTTACGAGCAGTACTTC. This codes for CASSQLHSYEQYF. The full variable domain, rest sourced from reference TRBV14 and TRBJ2-7, is EAGVTQFPSHSVIEKGQTVTLRCDPISGHDNLYWYRRVMGKEIKFLLHFVKESKQDESGMPNNRFLAERTGGTYSTLKVQPAELEDSGVYFCASSQLHSYEQYFGPGTRLTVT.

The chain joins TRBV6-5 to TRBJ2-1; D gene uncertain. Trimming cost V 3 bases and J 14 bases, with 17 bases left between them. CDR1 and CDR2 from the germline V gene are MNHEY and SVGAGI. The CDR3 spans 13 residues. The CDR3 DNA follows: TGTGCCAGCAGTTATCGATACTCCGGAATGAAGTTCTTC. It yields the protein CASSYRYSGMKFF.

Only one count was recorded for this clone. The chain employs TRBV7-9 and TRBJ2-7; unclear D gene. There are 13 residues in the CDR3. The V end lost 7 bases, the J end lost 5 bases, and 15 bases lay between the germline ends. The germline V gene encodes CDR1 SEHNR and CDR2 FQNEAQ (reference sequence). CDR3 protein: CASNGPGFDEQYF. The CDR3, as DNA: TGTGCCAGCAACGGACCCGGTTTCGACGAGCAGTACTTC.

The chain recombines TRBV27 with TRBJ2-3, with D possibly matching TRBD1 (7 bases). Germline V gene sequence: CDR1 MNHEY, CDR2 SMNVEV (reference sequence). The CDR3 covers 15 residues. V was cut by 8 bases and J by 0 bases, with 15 bases left in between. The CDR3 spells CASGQAGISTDTQYF. CDR3 nucleotides: TGTGCCAGCGGACAGGCGGGGATTAGCACAGATACGCAGTATTTT.

Comments on this clone: The sample contains more than one DNA sequence encoding this CDR3. The chain combines TRBV7-9 with TRBJ2-1; D is uncertain. The CDR3 loop spans 11 amino acids. Germline V gives CDR1 SEHNR, CDR2 FQNEAQ (reference sequence). Between the trimmed V and J ends, which lost 1 base and 10 bases, there was a span of 5 bases. CDR3 in DNA: TGTGCCAGCAGCTTAGGCAGGGAGCAGTTCTTC. Translation: CASSLGREQFF. Full variable domain (missing parts from reference TRBV7-9 and TRBJ2-1): DTGVSQNPRHKITKRGQNVTFRCDPISEHNRLYWYRQTLGQGPEFLTYFQNEAQLEKSRLLSDRFSAERPKGSFSTLEIQRTEQGDSAMYLCASSLGREQFFGPGTRLTVL.

This clone was observed a handful of times. The gene calls are TRBV6-1 and TRBJ2-7, with unresolved D. The V end was cut by 2 bases, the J end by 1 base, with 6 bases between. The CDR3 is 13 residues long. The germline V gene has CDR1 MNHNS and CDR2 SASEGT. CDR3 in amino acids: CASSEWDSYEQYF. CDR3 coding DNA: TGTGCCAGCAGTGAATGGGATTCCTACGAGCAGTACTTC.

The CDR3: CASSLRSGAPGDNEKLFF. CDR3 nucleotide sequence: TGTGCCAGCAGCTTGAGATCAGGGGCGCCCGGAGATAATGAAAAACTGTTTTTT. The chain carries TRBV5-4 and TRBJ1-4; D is perhaps TRBD1 (6 bases). Germline CDR1 is SGHNT and CDR2 is YYREEE (reference sequence). Trimming cost V 1 base and J 4 bases, with 20 bases left between them. The CDR3 loop spans 18 amino acids. Supplemented by reference TRBV5-4 and TRBJ1-4, the full variable domain reads ETGVTQSPTHLIKTRGQQVTLRCSSQSGHNTVSWYQQALGQGPQFIFQYYREEENGRGNFPPRFSGLQFPNYSSELNVNALELDDSALYLCASSLRSGAPGDNEKLFFGSGTQLSVL.

A single count supports this clone. This CDR3 reads CSGEVLNTEAFF. The CDR3 DNA follows: TGCAGCGGAGAGGTCTTGAACACTGAAGCTTTCTTT. The chain employs TRBV29-1 and TRBJ1-1; D not resolved. This CDR3 is 12 amino acids long. The ends were cut back, 7 bases at V and 0 bases at J, with 9 bases in the middle. Per germline, CDR1 SQVTM and CDR2 ANQGSEA.

This sequence joins TRBV6-5 and TRBJ2-1; D unresolved. The germline CDR1 and CDR2 sequences are MNHEY and SVGAGI. The CDR3 totals 15 residues. V lost 0 bases to trimming and J lost 0 bases, with 6 bases between them. The CDR3 sequence: CASSYSYSSYNEQFF. The CDR3 DNA reads as TGTGCCAGCAGTTACTCTTACAGCTCCTACAATGAGCAGTTCTTC.

This rearrangement joins TRBV10-2 to TRBJ1-5; D gene ambiguous. Germline V CDR1 and CDR2: WSHSY, SAAADI. The CDR3 length is 14 residues. The V gene lost 1 base and the J gene lost 0 bases, with 4 bases spanning the gap. CDR3 DNA sequence: TGCGCCAGCAGTGAGTGGGATAGCAATCAGCCCCAGCATTTT. The encoded protein is CASSEWDSNQPQHF.

The chain combines TRBV7-6 with TRBJ1-3, with TRBD1 identical over 8 bases. CDR1 SGHVS and CDR2 FNYEAQ come from the germline V gene. The CDR3 is 16 residues long. V shed 4 bases, J shed 2 bases, and the junction held 7 bases outside the gene matches. The CDR3 is CASSSGGASAGNTIYF. CDR3 in DNA: TGTGCCAGCAGCTCAGGGGGCGCATCCGCTGGAAACACCATATATTTT.